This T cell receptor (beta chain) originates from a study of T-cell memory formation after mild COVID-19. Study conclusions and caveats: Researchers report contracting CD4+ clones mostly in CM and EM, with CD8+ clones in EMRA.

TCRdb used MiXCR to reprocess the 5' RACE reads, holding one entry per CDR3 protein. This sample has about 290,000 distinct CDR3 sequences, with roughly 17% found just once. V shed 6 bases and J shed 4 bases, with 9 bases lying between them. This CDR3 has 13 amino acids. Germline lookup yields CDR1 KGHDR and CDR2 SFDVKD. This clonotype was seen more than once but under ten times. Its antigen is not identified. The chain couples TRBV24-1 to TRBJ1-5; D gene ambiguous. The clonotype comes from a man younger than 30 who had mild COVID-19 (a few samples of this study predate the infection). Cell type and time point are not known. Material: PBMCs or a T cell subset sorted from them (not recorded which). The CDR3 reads CATSRRENQPQHF. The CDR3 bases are TGTGCCACCAGTCGCCGGGAGAATCAGCCCCAGCATTTT.